The 11 T cell receptor beta chains listed next were all sequenced from one sample in a study of cytomegalovirus exposure and HLA in healthy donors. The PCR had 60 Vbeta and 13 Jbeta primers. The repertoire was sequenced with immunoSEQ multiplex PCR; TCRdb's copy has only in-frame clones and lacks some. The table shows 200,000 or so clones, with 75% to 85% occurring only once. The sequenced material came from PBMCs. The receptors stem from a woman in her forties or fifties in good health and CMV-seropositive.

The genes are TRBV5-4 and TRBJ2-2; 11 bases agree with TRBD2. The CDR3 length is 17 residues. Germline-derived CDR1 and CDR2 are SGHNT and YYREEE (reference sequence). Germline trimming cut 2 bases from V and 1 base from J; bases unmatched to any gene: 4. The CDR3 spells CASSLKLAGVNTGELFF. The CDR3 DNA sequence: TGTGCCAGCAGCTTAAAACTAGCGGGAGTGAACACCGGGGAGCTGTTTTTT.

This clone was counted once. At one end, the junction sequence differs from germline, possibly due to a read error. The CDR3 is CSSSLVSPGYTF. CDR3 coding DNA: TGTTCCAGCAGCTTAGTTAGTCCGGGCTACACCTTC. The chain is built from TRBV7-9 and TRBJ1-2, with no clear D. Looked up from germline, CDR1 is SEHNR and CDR2 is FQNEAQ (reference sequence). The CDR3 length is 12 residues.

This clone was observed a handful of times. The chain is built from TRBV7-2 and TRBJ1-4; 7 bases fit TRBD1. The length of the CDR3 is 14 residues. Germline V gene sequence: CDR1 SGHTA, CDR2 FQGNSA. V lost 5 bases to trimming and J lost 8 bases; unmatched junction nucleotides: 8. The CDR3 loop reads CASSLRTGSEKLFF. The DNA of the CDR3 is TGTGCCAGCAGCCTTCGGACAGGCAGCGAAAAACTGTTTTTT.

This clone was seen only a few times. The CDR3, as DNA: TGTGCCAGCAGTTCGGGGGGGACAGGGAGCTACGAGCAGTACTTC. Translating gives CASSSGGTGSYEQYF. The chain has TRBV28 and TRBJ2-7, with a weak D call TRBD1 (9 bases). Germline-derived CDR1 and CDR2 are MDHEN and SYDVKM. The CDR3 is 15 amino acids. V dropped 4 bases and J dropped 3 bases, with 16 bases sitting between them.

This chain links TRBV19 with TRBJ2-1; D is unresolved. With 5 bases removed from V and 7 bases from J, the gap between germline ends came to 18 bases. The CDR3 length is 15 residues. Germline V lookup: CDR1 LNHDA, CDR2 SQIVND (reference sequence). DNA for the CDR3: TGTGCCAGTAGTCTTGGTTCCCTACCCACTAATGAGCAGTTCTTC. Translating it yields CASSLGSLPTNEQFF.

CDR3 nucleotide sequence: TGCGCCAGCAGTCATCACTATGAGCAGTTCTTC. This sequence encodes CASSHHYEQFF. J is TRBJ2-1 and V is TRBV4-1; D is unclear. The CDR3 is 11 residues long. CDR1 and CDR2 from the germline V gene are MGHRA and YSYEKL. Trimming pared 6 bases from V and 8 bases from J, leaving 8 bases between.

The V call is TRBV4-3, the J call TRBJ2-4; TRBD1 matches at 7 bases. Trimming removed 3 bases from V and 0 bases from J; junction bases left unmatched: 11. CDR1 is LGHNA and CDR2 is YSLEER in the germline V gene. This CDR3 region has 18 residues. The DNA for the CDR3 is TGCGCCAGCAGCCAGCGGACAGGACTTACTCTAGCCAAAAACATTCAGTACTTC. This sequence encodes CASSQRTGLTLAKNIQYF.

The chain recombines TRBV19 with TRBJ2-5; no clear D. This CDR3 has 13 amino acids. Deletions cut 4 bases from V and 4 bases from J, with 10 bases between. CDR1 is LNHDA and CDR2 is SQIVND in the germline V gene (reference sequence). CDR3 sequence: CASSTVAAETQYF. CDR3 nucleotide sequence: TGTGCCAGTAGTACGGTTGCTGCAGAGACCCAGTACTTC.

This clone has a single count. Written as DNA, the CDR3 is TGTGCCACTCACACACTCGGGGTGACAGGGCACAATGAGCAGTTCTTC. Amino acids: CATHTLGVTGHNEQFF. V usage is TRBV19 and J usage is TRBJ2-1; 7 bases map to TRBD1. The germline gives CDR1 LNHDA, CDR2 SQIVND (reference sequence). CDR3 length: 16 residues. Trimming cost V 10 bases and J 5 bases; bases outside gene matches: 17.

The chain carries TRBV5-5 and TRBJ2-2; D possibly corresponds to TRBD2 (6 bases). From germline, CDR1 is SGHKS and CDR2 YYEKEE (reference sequence). V lost 2 bases to trimming and J lost 2 bases, with 10 bases between them. This CDR3 spans 15 amino acids. CDR3 sequence reads: CASSFIAANTGELFF. CDR3 sequence (DNA): TGTGCCAGCAGCTTCATAGCGGCTAACACCGGGGAGCTGTTTTTT.

This chain uses TRBV28 with TRBJ2-7; perhaps TRBD2 as D (5 bases). V shed 2 bases and J shed 2 bases, with 10 bases lying between them. The CDR3 is 14 amino acids. Germline V gene sequence: CDR1 MDHEN, CDR2 SYDVKM. The CDR3 DNA follows: TGTGCCAGCAGTTTACGAGACTATACCTACGAGCAGTACTTC. Translation: CASSLRDYTYEQYF.